Each of the 15 T cell receptor beta chains below was sequenced from the same sample in a study of cytomegalovirus exposure and HLA in healthy donors. 13 Jbeta primers and 60 Vbeta primers were used for the PCR. The protocol was immunoSEQ multiplex PCR, while the TCRdb copy is restricted to in-frame clones and leaves out a portion. The profile covers about 120,000 clones, with 70% to 80% appearing a single time and approximately 3.9% taken by the ten largest. The sample was PBMCs. Receptors originate from a man aged 35 to 55 in good health and CMV-seropositive.

V gene TRBV5-3 combines with J gene TRBJ1-2; D perhaps matches TRBD1 (6 bases). TRBV5-3 is recorded as an ORF, its role being uncertain. Trimming cost V 2 bases and J 3 bases, with 11 bases left between them. This CDR3 has 14 amino acids. CDR3 sequence: CARSFGRGYYGYTF. DNA for the CDR3: TGTGCCAGAAGCTTCGGGAGGGGGTACTATGGCTACACCTTC.

This clone was seen only a few times. Germline is not matched at one junction end, which may reflect a read error. The rearrangement joins TRBV7-7 to TRBJ2-2; D is undetermined. The CDR3 covers 13 residues. CDR1 is SSHAT, CDR2 FNYEAQ, per germline (reference sequence). The CDR3, as DNA: TGTGCTAGCAGCTCAGGGAACACCGGGGAGCTGTTTTTT. Translated: CASSSGNTGELFF.

The J gene is TRBJ2-3, the V gene TRBV5-4; 7 nucleotides align to TRBD2. This CDR3 spans 16 amino acids. J was trimmed by 4 bases and V by 3 bases; bases with no gene match: 11. From germline, CDR1 is SGHNT and CDR2 YYREEE (reference sequence). This CDR3 is CASSSITGTKADTQYF. CDR3 DNA: TGTGCCAGCAGCTCGATTACCGGGACTAAGGCAGATACGCAGTATTTT.

The chain is built from TRBV19 and TRBJ1-5; D may be TRBD1 (6 bases). The germline CDR1 and CDR2 sequences are LNHDA and SQIVND (reference sequence). The CDR3 has 13 residues. V was clipped by 4 bases and J by 6 bases, with 10 bases between them. The CDR3 DNA sequence: TGTGCCAGTAGTAGGACAGAAAGTCAGCCCCAGCATTTT. Its protein product is CASSRTESQPQHF.

The chain combines TRBV7-2 with TRBJ2-7, with D perhaps TRBD2 (6 bases). Germline lookup yields CDR1 SGHTA and CDR2 FQGNSA. Trimming pared 8 bases from V and 0 bases from J, leaving 17 bases between. The CDR3 is made up of 15 amino acids. The CDR3 sequence is CASRGRGDFSYEQYF. The CDR3 DNA follows: TGTGCCAGCCGCGGTCGCGGGGACTTCTCCTACGAGCAGTACTTC.

V and J are TRBV4-3 and TRBJ1-1; TRBD1 matches at 7 bases. The CDR3 length is 16 residues. Germline-derived CDR1 and CDR2 are LGHNA and YSLEER. V shed 3 bases and J 4 bases; nucleotides not matched to a gene: 11. In DNA form, the CDR3 reads TGCGCCAGCAGCCAGCGCGGCGGACAGGTTGCCACTGAAGCTTTCTTT. Translating gives CASSQRGGQVATEAFF.

This chain uses TRBV7-2 with TRBJ2-7, with TRBD1 matching 9 bases. J was trimmed by 3 bases and V by 1 base; bases with no gene match: 4. The CDR3 is made up of 15 amino acids. From germline, CDR1 is SGHTA and CDR2 FQGNSA. In DNA, the CDR3 is TGTGCCAGCAGCTTAGAACAGGGGGCTGGCTACGAGCAGTACTTC. The encoded protein is CASSLEQGAGYEQYF. The full variable domain, completed using reference TRBV7-2 and TRBJ2-7, is GAGVSQSPSNKVTEKGKDVELRCDPISGHTALYWYRQSLGQGLEFLIYFQGNSAPDKSGLPSDRFSAERTGGSVSTLTIQRTQQEDSAVYLCASSLEQGAGYEQYFGPGTRLTVT.

The gene calls are TRBV29-1 and TRBJ2-7; possibly TRBD1 for D (5 bases). Germline values: CDR1 SQVTM, CDR2 ANQGSEA. CDR3 length: 14 residues. The germline V and J ends were trimmed by 6 bases and 2 bases, with 17 bases remaining between them. CDR3 residues: CSVVETASTYEQYF. In DNA, the CDR3 is TGCAGCGTGGTAGAGACAGCATCGACCTACGAGCAGTACTTC.

This chain joins TRBV5-1 and TRBJ2-1; no reliable D call. Per germline, CDR1 SGHRS and CDR2 YFSETQ. The CDR3 is 13 residues long. V lost 5 bases, J lost 4 bases, and 10 bases lay in between. The CDR3 sequence: CASSSPPYNEQFF. CDR3 DNA: TGCGCCAGCAGTTCCCCCCCATACAATGAGCAGTTCTTC.

In its sample, this clone was seen once. The identical CDR3 is also encoded by other nucleotide sequences in the sample. V is TRBV9 and J is TRBJ2-2, with D hard to call. V was clipped by 3 bases and J by 3 bases, with 9 bases between them. Germline V gene sequence: CDR1 SGDLS, CDR2 YYNGEE. This CDR3 spans 14 amino acids. This chain's CDR3 is CASSARSYTGELFF. DNA of the CDR3: TGTGCCAGCAGCGCCCGGAGTTACACCGGGGAGCTGTTTTTT.

The chain uses TRBV6-5 and TRBJ1-5, with TRBD1 as a possible D gene (6 bases). Trimming took off 2 bases at V and 7 bases at J, with 12 bases between the two ends. The CDR3 extends over 14 amino acids. Looked up from germline, CDR1 is MNHEY and CDR2 is SVGAGI. The chain's CDR3 is CASSYRGGGQPQHF. The CDR3 DNA follows: TGTGCCAGCAGTTACAGAGGGGGGGGACAGCCCCAGCATTTT.

The chain combines TRBV5-8 with TRBJ2-7; maybe TRBD2 (5 bases). V shed 2 bases and J shed 0 bases, with 9 bases lying between them. CDR3 length: 14 amino acids. Germline CDR1 and CDR2: SGHTS and YDEGEE. The CDR3 sequence: CASSFPGSSYEQYF. DNA for the CDR3: TGTGCCAGCAGCTTTCCGGGGAGCTCCTACGAGCAGTACTTC.

The chain employs TRBV9 and TRBJ1-4; 8 bases agree with TRBD1. V lost 4 bases to trimming and J lost 2 bases; unmatched junction nucleotides: 7. This CDR3 region has 16 residues. Germline CDR1 is SGDLS and CDR2 is YYNGEE. CDR3 loop: CASSPGTGHTNEKLFF. The CDR3 bases are TGTGCCAGCAGCCCCGGGACAGGACATACTAATGAAAAACTGTTTTTT. Supplemented by reference TRBV9 and TRBJ1-4, the full variable domain reads DSGVTQTPKHLITATGQRVTLRCSPRSGDLSVYWYQQSLDQGLQFLIQYYNGEERAKGNILERFSAQQFPDLHSELNLSSLELGDSALYFCASSPGTGHTNEKLFFGSGTQLSVL.

V and J are TRBV6-1 and TRBJ2-5, with TRBD1 matching over 9 bases. The DNA end favors TRBJ2-7, so the J call may be wrong. CDR1 is MNHNS, CDR2 SASEGT, per germline. There are 15 residues in the CDR3. The CDR3 bases are TGTGCCAGCAGGTCCGGGACAGGGTCGTACTACGAGCAGTACTTC. This gives the protein CASRSGTGSYYEQYF.

This chain's CDR3 is CASCRVAGGVNEQFF. The CDR3 bases are TGTGCCAGCTGCCGAGTAGCGGGAGGGGTCAATGAGCAGTTCTTC. The gene calls are TRBV9 and TRBJ2-1; 11 bases are shared with TRBD2. Germline V lookup: CDR1 SGDLS, CDR2 YYNGEE. Losses at the gene ends were 7 bases for V and 6 bases for J; bases not matched to a gene: 9. The CDR3 spans 15 residues.